Listed below are T cell receptor beta chains from one sample, sequenced in a study of cytomegalovirus exposure and HLA in healthy donors. TCRdb keeps only in-frame clones here, not all; method: immunoSEQ multiplex PCR. The table includes approximately 140,000 clones, about 76% detected once. Sequences were obtained from PBMCs. The receptors originated from a female donor in good health and CMV-seronegative. The CDR3 runs from the conserved cysteine through the conserved F or W. The D gene is left open where the match is weak. Clone size is stated in some rows and not others, as once, few, many or a class when expanded.

D gene | J gene | clone size | V gene | CDR3 DNA | CDR3 protein
NA | TRBJ2-1 | NA | TRBV5-1 | TGCGCCAGCAGCTTGATGTATAGGAGCTCCTACAATGAGCAGTTCTTC | CASSLMYRSSYNEQFF
NA | TRBJ2-1 | NA | TRBV4-3 | TGCGCCAGCAGCCAGACCGGGGGTTTTGGGTCCAATGAGCAGTTCTTC | CASSQTGGFGSNEQFF
NA | TRBJ2-3 | NA | TRBV7-2 | TGTGCCAGTCCGCCTCTCAGCGGCGGGGTCACAGATACGCAGTATTTT | CASPPLSGGVTDTQYF
TRBD1 | TRBJ1-2 | NA | TRBV5-1 | TGCGCCAGCAGCTTCGGGACAGGGTTTGGCTACACCTTC | CASSFGTGFGYTF
NA | TRBJ1-3 | NA | TRBV21-1 | TGTGCCAGCCAAGCGCAACCATTCTCTGGAAACACCATATATTTT | CASQAQPFSGNTIYF
TRBD1 | TRBJ2-7 | NA | TRBV18 | TGTGCCAGCTCACCCCTCCGAGGACAGGGTTCTGGGGAGCAGTACTTC | CASSPLRGQGSGEQYF
NA | TRBJ1-1 | many | TRBV12-5 | TGTGCTAGTGGTTTGGTAATTATTCCGGGAAACACTGAAGCTTTCTTT | CASGLVIIPGNTEAFF
TRBD2 | TRBJ2-3 | NA | TRBV5-4 | TGTGCCAGCAGCTTGGTTACGGGGGGGCCTACAGATACGCAGTATTTT | CASSLVTGGPTDTQYF
TRBD2 | TRBJ2-5 | NA | TRBV10-3 | TGTGCCATCAGTGAGAGCCGGGGGGGGAGAGAGACCCAGTACTTC | CAISESRGGRETQYF
TRBD1 | TRBJ2-7 | NA | TRBV5-1 | TGCGCCAGCAGCTTCGGACAGGGGAAAGGACGGGAGCAGTACTTC | CASSFGQGKGREQYF
NA | TRBJ1-1 | NA | TRBV15 | TGTGCCACCAGCAGAGATCGGGGGGTAGGCACTGAAGCTTTCTTT | CATSRDRGVGTEAFF
NA | TRBJ2-1 | NA | TRBV27 | TGTGCCAGCAGTCCCACTAGAGATCCCTACAATGAGCAGTTCTTC | CASSPTRDPYNEQFF
NA | TRBJ2-3 | NA | TRBV19 | TGTGCCAGTAGTATGACGGTTCAGGAGGGCCGAGATACGCAGTATTTT | CASSMTVQEGRDTQYF
TRBD2 | TRBJ2-7 | NA | TRBV6-5 | TGTGCCAGCAGCCGATGGGGGGGAGTCTACGAGCAGTACTTC | CASSRWGGVYEQYF
TRBD2 | TRBJ2-1 | NA | TRBV28 | TGTGCCAGCAGTCCCCAGAAGGGAGGGGTTTTCAATGAGCAGTTCTTC | CASSPQKGGVFNEQFF
NA | TRBJ1-5 | once | TRBV7-9 | TGTGCCAGCAGCTTAGGGCCGTGGGGGGGCTCGGGAAATCAGCCCCAGCATTTT | CASSLGPWGGSGNQPQHF
NA | TRBJ1-5 | NA | TRBV6-4 | TGTGCCAGCAGTGCTCTCCCGGGGGATCAGCCCCAGCATTTT | CASSALPGDQPQHF
TRBD1 | TRBJ1-2 | NA | TRBV7-8 | TGTGCCAGCAGCTTAAGGAGACAGGGGGGCGGCTACACCTTC | CASSLRRQGGGYTF
NA | TRBJ1-1 | once | TRBV7-2 | TGTGCCAGCAGCACCCGACGGGGACAGAACACTGAAGCTTTCTTT | CASSTRRGQNTEAFF
TRBD2 | TRBJ2-1 | NA | TRBV13 | TGTGCCAGCAGCTTACGCGGGAGGGGGGACAATCAGCAGTTCTTC | CASSLRGRGDNQQFF
TRBD1 | TRBJ2-1 | NA | TRBV2 | TGTGCCAGCAGTTCCGGGACAGGGGGCAAGTCCTACAATGAGCAGTTCTTC | CASSSGTGGKSYNEQFF
NA | TRBJ2-5 | once | TRBV7-2 | TGTGCCAGCAGCTTAGGGGAGCTGGTAGAGACCCAGTACTTC | CASSLGELVETQYF
NA | TRBJ2-7 | few | TRBV5-6 | TGTGCCAGCAGCGTGGTAGGGGGGGAGGAGCAGTACTTC | CASSVVGGEEQYF
TRBD1 | TRBJ1-5 | NA | TRBV5-1 | TGCGCCAGCAGTCTAGACAGGGACAATCAGCCCCAGCATTTT | CASSLDRDNQPQHF
NA | TRBJ2-1 | NA | TRBV29-1 | TGCAGCGTTCTTTCTCCCCGCTCCTACAATGAGCAGTTCTTC | CSVLSPRSYNEQFF
NA | TRBJ2-7 | NA | TRBV7-2 | TGTGCCAGCAGCTTAGGGGGGGTAGGGCTCACCTACGAGCAGTACTTC | CASSLGGVGLTYEQYF
NA | TRBJ2-5 | NA | TRBV28 | TGTGCCAGCAGTTTATTCAGCCAAGAGACCCAGTACTTC | CASSLFSQETQYF
NA | TRBJ2-1 | NA | TRBV13 | TGTGCCAGCAGTGTAGCTGCTGAGCAGTTCTTC | CASSVAAEQFF
NA | TRBJ2-5 | NA | TRBV7-3 | TGTGCCAGCAGTCCACCAGGCGCAATGGAGACCCAGTACTTC | CASSPPGAMETQYF
NA | TRBJ2-7 | NA | TRBV5-6 | TGTGCCAGCAGCCAAGCTCGCGAGCAGTACTTC | CASSQAREQYF
NA | TRBJ1-2 | NA | TRBV6-6 | TGTGCCAGCAGCCTATCCGTCGGGAAGGGCTACACCTTC | CASSLSVGKGYTF
TRBD2 | TRBJ2-2 | NA | TRBV4-3 | TGCGCCAGCAGCCAACTAGCGGGACAAAACACCGGGGAGCTGTTTTTT | CASSQLAGQNTGELFF
TRBD2 | TRBJ2-7 | NA | TRBV15 | TGTGCCACCAGCAGAGAACTAGCGGGGTCGGGCGAGCAGTACTTC | CATSRELAGSGEQYF
TRBD1 | TRBJ1-5 | NA | TRBV5-6 | TGTGCCAGCAGCTCGGGGACAGGGCTTCAGCCCCAGCATTTT | CASSSGTGLQPQHF
NA | TRBJ2-2 | once | TRBV9 | TGTGCCAGCAGCCTTAGAAACACCGGGGAGCTGTTTTTT | CASSLRNTGELFF
NA | TRBJ1-6 | NA | TRBV30 | TGTGCCTGGATAAAGCTAGATAATTCACCCCTCCACTTT | CAWIKLDNSPLHF
TRBD2 | TRBJ2-5 | NA | TRBV5-6 | TGTGCCAGCAGCTTGGGTAGCGGGGGGGAGACCCAGTACTTC | CASSLGSGGETQYF
NA | TRBJ1-2 | NA | TRBV29-1 | TGCAGCGTTGAAGAAAGACAGGCAAGCGGCTACACCTTC | CSVEERQASGYTF
TRBD1 | TRBJ2-2 | NA | TRBV9 | TGTGCCAGCAGCAGGACAGGGGCCAACACCGGGGAGCTGTTTTTT | CASSRTGANTGELFF
NA | TRBJ1-2 | NA | TRBV6-5 | TGTGCCAGCAGTTACGGGGGTGTGGGGGCCTATGGCTACACCTTC | CASSYGGVGAYGYTF
TRBD2 | TRBJ2-3 | NA | TRBV6-5 | TGTGCCAGCAGAATAGCGGGAGGCTATGGAGATACGCAGTATTTT | CASRIAGGYGDTQYF
NA | TRBJ1-1 | few | TRBV28 | TGTGCCAGCAAAGAGTCGAACACTGAAGCTTTCTTT | CASKESNTEAFF
NA | TRBJ1-3 | NA | TRBV5-1 | TGCGCCAGCAGGGCGGGCTCTGGAAACACCATATATTTT | CASRAGSGNTIYF
NA | TRBJ1-1 | NA | TRBV7-9 | TGTGCCAGCAGCTTAGGACATTTGAACACTGAAGCTTTCTTT | CASSLGHLNTEAFF
TRBD2 | TRBJ2-5 | once | TRBV7-2 | TGTGCCAGCAGCCTCGCCAGCGGGGGACAAGAGACCCAGTACTTC | CASSLASGGQETQYF
TRBD1 | TRBJ2-1 | NA | TRBV6-5 | TGTGCCAGCAGTCGAGGGACAGGGCGAAATGAGCAGTTCTTC | CASSRGTGRNEQFF
NA | TRBJ2-7 | NA | TRBV5-4 | TGTGCCAGCAGCTTGCAACGGGGCTACGAGCAGTACTTC | CASSLQRGYEQYF
TRBD2 | TRBJ2-7 | NA | TRBV7-8 | TGTGCCAGCAGCTCTCCGGGACTAGCGAGTACCTACGAGCAGTACTTC | CASSSPGLASTYEQYF
NA | TRBJ2-1 | NA | TRBV25-1 | TGTGCCAGCAGTGAAGTTGTACTAGGAACGAATGAGCAGTTCTTC | CASSEVVLGTNEQFF
NA | TRBJ1-3 | NA | TRBV4-1 | TGCGCCAGCAGCCAGCCACAGGGTGGAAACACCATATATTTT | CASSQPQGGNTIYF
TRBD1 | TRBJ2-5 | few | TRBV12-5 | TGTGCTAGTGGTTGGGGACAGGGGGGGTTAAGCGAGACCCAGTACTTC | CASGWGQGGLSETQYF